The 6 T cell receptor beta chains listed next were all sequenced from one sample in a study of response to subunit inactivated influenza vaccine. In TCRdb, the RT-PCR reads were re-called with MiXCR into one record per CDR3 protein. Among hundreds of thousands of distinct CDR3 sequences listed, around 22% were seen once. The sequenced sample was PBMCs from blood, obtained less than 22 months after vaccination. The receptors come from a man between 45 and 75 years old who received an inactivated influenza vaccine.

This chain connects TRBV6-1 to TRBJ1-2; D gene unclear. CDR1 MNHNS and CDR2 SASEGT come from the germline V gene. This CDR3 comprises 16 residues. V was clipped by 9 bases and J by 0 bases, with 20 bases between them. This chain's CDR3 is CASRPLRATANYGYTF. CDR3 nucleotides: TGTGCCAGTAGACCTCTCCGGGCCACCGCTAACTATGGCTACACCTTC.

This clonotype was picked up a small number of times. This chain joins TRBV29-1 and TRBJ2-1, with unresolved D. The CDR3 covers 12 residues. The germline V gene has CDR1 SQVTM and CDR2 ANQGSEA. Trimming cost V 1 base and J 4 bases, with 5 bases left between them. This CDR3 reads CSVEGQYNEQFF. The CDR3 DNA reads as TGCAGCGTTGAAGGGCAGTACAATGAGCAGTTCTTC.

This clonotype came up many times. The V call is TRBV10-3, the J call TRBJ1-1, with a possible D match to TRBD1 (6 bases). CDR1 is ENHRY and CDR2 is SYGVKD in the germline V gene. This CDR3 region has 15 residues. Trimming took off 4 bases at V and 2 bases at J, with 14 bases between the two ends. This CDR3 reads CAISGWSGANTEAFF. Here the CDR3 DNA reads TGTGCCATCAGTGGGTGGTCAGGGGCCAACACTGAAGCTTTCTTT.

The rearrangement links TRBV5-1 to TRBJ2-7; D unclear. From germline, CDR1 is SGHRS and CDR2 YFSETQ. Deletions cut 0 bases from V and 0 bases from J, with 13 bases between. This CDR3 comprises 16 residues. The CDR3 reads CASSLAVTPPSYEQYF. CDR3 nucleotide sequence: TGCGCCAGCAGCTTGGCCGTGACTCCGCCCTCCTACGAGCAGTACTTC.

The chain employs TRBV6-5 and TRBJ1-1; TRBD1 matches 10 bases. The V and J ends lost 0 bases and 4 bases, in that order; junction bases with no gene match: 8. The CDR3 totals 17 residues. CDR1 is MNHEY, CDR2 SVGAGI, per germline. CDR3 in amino acids: CASSYSSDRGFTTEAFF. The CDR3 DNA is TGTGCCAGCAGTTACTCATCGGACAGGGGGTTCACCACTGAAGCTTTCTTT.

The chain employs TRBV5-1 and TRBJ2-5; the D gene is possibly TRBD1 (5 bases). The CDR3 sequence is 15 residues long. With 1 base removed from V and 2 bases from J, the gap between germline ends came to 12 bases. Germline CDR1 is SGHRS and CDR2 is YFSETQ. CDR3 DNA: TGCGCCAGCAGCTTGACGCAGGGTGGGCAAGAGACCCAGTACTTC. Its protein product is CASSLTQGGQETQYF.